Shown below are 15 T cell receptor beta chains from a single sample sequenced in a study of T cell responses to AZD1222 COVID-19 vaccine. Only in-frame clones appear in the TCRdb table, and some are missing; sequencing was by immunoSEQ multiplex PCR. The sample lists 65,000 to 90,000 clones; around 88% were seen once. Sequenced material: peripheral blood, taken on day 0 of AZD1222 vaccination. The receptors derive from an adult in good health.

V gene TRBV28 combines with J gene TRBJ1-2; 10 bases align to TRBD1. The junction had 8 bases not matched to a gene; V was cut back by 7 bases and J by 6 bases. The V gene's germline CDR1 is MDHEN and CDR2 SYDVKM. The CDR3 consists of 14 residues. CDR3 in DNA: TGTGCCAGCACCTTCAGGGGACAGGGGCATGGCTACACCTTC. Translating it yields CASTFRGQGHGYTF.

The chain carries TRBV7-2 and TRBJ1-1; D may be TRBD1 (6 bases). This CDR3 comprises 13 residues. Germline values: CDR1 SGHTA, CDR2 FQGNSA. With 5 bases removed from V and 12 bases from J, the gap between germline ends came to 19 bases. CDR3 residues: CASSRVQGGRTFF. The CDR3 nucleotides read TGTGCCAGCAGCCGGGTACAAGGGGGTAGGACTTTCTTT.

The J gene is TRBJ2-7, the V gene TRBV29-1; D is tentatively TRBD1 or TRBD2 (5 bases each). The CDR3 sequence is 12 residues long. The ends were cut back, 7 bases at V and 1 base at J, with 11 bases in the middle. Germline assignment: CDR1 SQVTM and CDR2 ANQGSEA. CDR3 amino acids: CSGRDGSYEQYF. The CDR3 nucleotides read TGCAGCGGTCGGGACGGATCCTACGAGCAGTACTTC.

The chain recombines TRBV3-1 (or the pseudogene TRBV3-2) with TRBJ2-2; weak D call: TRBD2 (5 bases). Germline V gives CDR1 LGHDT, CDR2 YNNKEL (reference sequence). The CDR3 spans 18 residues. With 4 bases removed from V and 4 bases from J, the gap between germline ends came to 22 bases. The CDR3 bases are TGTGCCAGCAGCCGCAGGAGCGTCGGGGTCGGTGGCACCGGGGAGCTGTTTTTT. This gives the protein CASSRRSVGVGGTGELFF.

The chain uses TRBV5-5 and TRBJ1-3; the D is unclear. Germline V gene data show CDR1 as SGHKS and CDR2 as YYEKEE (reference sequence). The V gene lost 3 bases and the J gene lost 1 base, with 17 bases spanning the gap. This CDR3 has 17 residues. CDR3 sequence reads: CASSSGRPLISGNTIYF. In nucleotides, the CDR3 is TGTGCCAGCAGCTCCGGGAGGCCCCTAATTTCTGGAAACACCATATATTTT.

By share, this clone counts as large. The chain recombines TRBV11-2 with TRBJ2-5; D is possibly TRBD1 or TRBD2 (5 bases each). Germline-derived CDR1 and CDR2 are SGHAT and FQNNGV. Trimming cost V 3 bases and J 4 bases, with 15 bases left between them. The CDR3 is 15 residues long. The CDR3 DNA reads TGTGCCAGCAGCTTTTGGGGGAGTCCCAGAGAGACCCAGTACTTC. Its translation: CASSFWGSPRETQYF.

Relative to its sample, this clone is medium-sized. The V gene is TRBV4-3, the J gene TRBJ2-7; 12 bases line up with TRBD2. The CDR3 is 15 residues long. The germline V gene has CDR1 LGHNA and CDR2 YSLEER. Trimming took 3 bases from V and 2 from J; bases not matched to a gene: 2. Here the CDR3 reads CASSQASGGAYEQYF. CDR3 nucleotide sequence: TGCGCCAGCAGCCAGGCTAGCGGGGGGGCCTACGAGCAGTACTTC.

The genes are TRBV19 and TRBJ2-5; 10 bases line up with TRBD1. The V segment lost 5 bases and the J segment 4 bases; nucleotides outside the gene matches: 4. The CDR3 has 14 amino acids. Per germline, CDR1 LNHDA and CDR2 SQIVND (reference sequence). CDR3 DNA sequence: TGTGCCAGTAGTTACGACAGGGGGCGAGAGACCCAGTACTTC. The encoded protein is CASSYDRGRETQYF.

The V call is TRBV7-2, the J call TRBJ1-1; TRBD1 aligns across 8 bases. Germline CDR1 reads SGHTA; CDR2 reads FQGNSA. V was pared by 10 bases and J by 2 bases, with 9 bases of the junction left unmatched. The CDR3 contains 14 residues. The DNA of the CDR3 is TGTGCCACACTAAGAGACAGGGGTAACACTGAAGCTTTCTTT. The encoded protein is CATLRDRGNTEAFF. The full variable domain, in which reference TRBV7-2 and TRBJ1-1 provide the parts outside the CDR3, is GAGVSQSPSNKVTEKGKDVELRCDPISGHTALYWYRQSLGQGLEFLIYFQGNSAPDKSGLPSDRFSAERTGGSVSTLTIQRTQQEDSAVYLCATLRDRGNTEAFFGQGTRLTVV.

The chain recombines TRBV25-1 with TRBJ2-7; 7 positions match TRBD1. Trimming at V came to 4 bases and at J to 2 bases, leaving 5 bases not matched to a gene. The CDR3 has 14 residues. Germline CDR1 MGHDK, CDR2 SYGVNS. The CDR3 is CASSAQQGPYEQYF. DNA of the CDR3: TGTGCCAGCAGTGCGCAACAGGGGCCCTACGAGCAGTACTTC.

J is TRBJ1-5 and V is TRBV6-5, with TRBD1 matching 10 bases. This CDR3 has 14 residues. Germline-derived CDR1 and CDR2 are MNHEY and SVGAGI. J gave up 6 bases and V 5 bases, and 4 bases lay outside the gene matches. The CDR3 loop reads CASSRQGATQPQHF. The CDR3 DNA sequence: TGTGCCAGCAGTAGACAGGGGGCTACTCAGCCCCAGCATTTT.

This chain links TRBV7-2 with TRBJ2-7; perhaps D is TRBD1 or TRBD2 (5 bases each). Germline V CDR1 and CDR2: SGHTA, FQGNSA. V dropped 7 bases and J dropped 0 bases, with 19 bases sitting between them. This CDR3 spans 16 amino acids. CDR3 DNA sequence: TGTGCCAGCACCTTCTATGGGGGTGACAGCTCCTACGAGCAGTACTTC. Amino acid sequence: CASTFYGGDSSYEQYF. The full variable domain, with the rest looked up from reference TRBV7-2 and TRBJ2-7, is GAGVSQSPSNKVTEKGKDVELRCDPISGHTALYWYRQSLGQGLEFLIYFQGNSAPDKSGLPSDRFSAERTGGSVSTLTIQRTQQEDSAVYLCASTFYGGDSSYEQYFGPGTRLTVT.

The chain couples TRBV30 to TRBJ2-1, with 10 bases lining up with TRBD2. J lost 4 bases, V lost 5 bases, and 5 bases had no gene match. CDR1 is GTSNPN, CDR2 SVGIG, per germline (reference sequence). The CDR3 spans 14 residues. DNA for the CDR3: TGTGCCTGGCCCCTAGCGGGAGTGTACAATGAGCAGTTCTTC. Protein product: CAWPLAGVYNEQFF.

This chain links TRBV28 with TRBJ2-7; TRBD1 matches at 7 bases. The CDR3 extends over 17 amino acids. Losses at the gene ends were 6 bases for V and 2 bases for J; bases not matched to a gene: 16. CDR1 and CDR2 from the germline V gene are MDHEN and SYDVKM. In DNA, the CDR3 is TGTGCCAGCAGCTCCCTCGTTCAGGGGGACAATACCTACGAGCAGTACTTC. Translating it yields CASSSLVQGDNTYEQYF.

This chain connects TRBV14 to TRBJ1-6; perhaps TRBD1 as D (6 bases). Looked up from germline, CDR1 is SGHDN and CDR2 is FVKESK. CDR3 size: 15 residues. Trimming cost V 0 bases and J 9 bases, with 12 bases left between them. CDR3 DNA sequence: TGTGCCAGCAGCCAAGATCCCGGGACACCTTCACCCCTCCACTTT. This translates into CASSQDPGTPSPLHF.